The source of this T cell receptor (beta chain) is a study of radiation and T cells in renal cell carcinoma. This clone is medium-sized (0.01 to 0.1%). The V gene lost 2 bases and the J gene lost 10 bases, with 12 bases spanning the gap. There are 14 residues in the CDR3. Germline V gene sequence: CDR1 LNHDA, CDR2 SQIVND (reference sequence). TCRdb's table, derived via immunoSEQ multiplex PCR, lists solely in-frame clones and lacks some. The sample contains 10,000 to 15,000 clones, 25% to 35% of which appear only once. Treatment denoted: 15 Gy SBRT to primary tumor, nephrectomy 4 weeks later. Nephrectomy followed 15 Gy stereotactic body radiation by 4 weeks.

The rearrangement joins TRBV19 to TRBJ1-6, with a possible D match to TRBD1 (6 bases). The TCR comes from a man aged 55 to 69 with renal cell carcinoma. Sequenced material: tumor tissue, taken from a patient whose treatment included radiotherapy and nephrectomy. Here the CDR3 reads CASSIRQALSPLHF. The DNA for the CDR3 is TGTGCCAGTAGTATACGACAGGCACTATCACCCCTCCACTTT.